A single T cell receptor (beta chain) is shown here with its context. Its antigen is undetermined. The sample comes from a study of monozygotic twins with inflammatory bowel disease. Points from the study as a whole: No difference was seen in repertoire similarity between concordant and discordant twins, possibly from limited power. Whereas healthy co-twins had higher TCRbeta diversity (inverse Simpson), IBD patients had lower diversity.

The V gene's germline CDR1 is KGHSH and CDR2 LQKENI. This CDR3 contains 15 residues. UMIs that had a 6-nucleotide sample barcode were put in using template switching. TCRdb re-called the 5' RACE reads and shows each CDR3 protein once, DNA omitted. This sample's table has around 380,000 distinct CDR3 sequences. The TCR sequence derives from a human donor with ulcerative colitis or Crohn's disease, or a healthy co-twin of an affected twin (not recorded which). The gene calls are TRBV18 and TRBJ2-5; the TCRdb call, TRBD1, lacks DNA for checking. Source material: blood. The CDR3 sequence is CASSPPLAGMGTQYF. Variable domain in full (rest from reference TRBV18 and TRBJ2-5): NAGVMQNPRHLVRRRGQEARLRCSPMKGHSHVYWYRQLPEEGLKFMVYLQKENIIDESGMPKERFSAEFPKEGPSILRIQQVVRGDSAAYFCASSPPLAGMGTQYFGPGTRLLVL.